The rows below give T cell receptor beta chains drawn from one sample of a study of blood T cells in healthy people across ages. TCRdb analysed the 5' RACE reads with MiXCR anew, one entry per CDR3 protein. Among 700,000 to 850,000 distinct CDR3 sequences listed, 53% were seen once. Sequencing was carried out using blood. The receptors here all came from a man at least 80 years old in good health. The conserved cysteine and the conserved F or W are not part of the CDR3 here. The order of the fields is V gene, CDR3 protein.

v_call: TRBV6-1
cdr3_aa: ASSPSDNYGYT

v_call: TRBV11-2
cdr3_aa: ASSLRASGSVNEQF

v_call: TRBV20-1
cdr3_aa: SVRLAGGNEQF

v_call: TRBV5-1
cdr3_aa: ASSRDSYGYT

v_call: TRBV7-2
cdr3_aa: ASVYPGQGDEQY

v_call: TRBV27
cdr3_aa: ASMPSGELVYEQY

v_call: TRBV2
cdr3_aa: ASSDIGGRGGSYEQY

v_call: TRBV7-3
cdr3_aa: ASSLLGTGGGNSPLH

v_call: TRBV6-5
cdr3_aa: ASRTASYTEAF

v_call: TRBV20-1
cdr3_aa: RAIGDYEQY

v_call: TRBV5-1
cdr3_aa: ASSPKGLAGAYNEQF

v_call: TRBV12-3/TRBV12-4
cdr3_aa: ASSFSQDTQY

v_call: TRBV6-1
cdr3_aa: ASIAVRGNTEAF

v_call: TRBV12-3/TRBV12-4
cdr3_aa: ASSNPKDTSNGYT

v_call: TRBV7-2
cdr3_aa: ASSPSKGIYNEQF

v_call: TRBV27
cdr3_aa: ASSSSRGRGAGELF

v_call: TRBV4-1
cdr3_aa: ASSQEPAYEQY

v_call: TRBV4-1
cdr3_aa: ASSQETPGLSYGYT

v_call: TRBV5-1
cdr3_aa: ASSKDWSSYEQY

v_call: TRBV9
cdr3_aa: ASGRGTTNEKLF

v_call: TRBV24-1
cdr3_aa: ATSDIPGQGAGSNQPQH

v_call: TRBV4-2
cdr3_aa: ASSQDTGTGELF

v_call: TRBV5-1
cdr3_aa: ASGSQGGNEKLF

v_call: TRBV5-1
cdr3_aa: ASSIQAGEIYEQY

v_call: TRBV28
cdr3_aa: ASGFSSMQAGTVDYEQY

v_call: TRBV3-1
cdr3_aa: ASSQPSTSGSPTDTQY

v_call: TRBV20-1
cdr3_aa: SASGGGKNTEAF

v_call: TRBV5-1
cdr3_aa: ASSTPTNALSYNEQF

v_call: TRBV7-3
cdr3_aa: ASSLSLAGGPADTQY

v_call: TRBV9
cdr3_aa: ASSVMPAGGGSGYT

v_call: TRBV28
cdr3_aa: ASSRPGLAELSYEQY

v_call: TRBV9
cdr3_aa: ASSRGGGDYEQY

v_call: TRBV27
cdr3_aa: ASSPGQGAQPRIYEQY

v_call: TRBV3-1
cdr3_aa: ASSRNRGDTQY

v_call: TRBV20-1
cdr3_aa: SAHVGGLFKQY

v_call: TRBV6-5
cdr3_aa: ASRPRTGATDEKLF

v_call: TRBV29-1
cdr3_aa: SVEQGPRASGPLPGDEQY

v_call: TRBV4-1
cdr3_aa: ASSQVESASEQY

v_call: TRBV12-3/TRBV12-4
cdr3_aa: ASSSIVGEQF

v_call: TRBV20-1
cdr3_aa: SADGQGNYGYT

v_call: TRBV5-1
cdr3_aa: ASSREFQETQY

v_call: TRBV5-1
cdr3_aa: ASSLTPTGDRWNEQF

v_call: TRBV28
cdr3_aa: ASRPSGVEAGETQY

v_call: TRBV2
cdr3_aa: ASSLMRGETQY

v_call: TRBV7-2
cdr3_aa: ASSFVSQGSYEQY

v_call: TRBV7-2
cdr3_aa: ASSPRGGVGSEQF

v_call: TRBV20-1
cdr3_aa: SARDMGTGLDEQF